Presented here are 21 T cell receptor beta chains from one specimen sequenced in a study of CD8 T cells in ankylosing spondylitis. Study-level findings and limits: Among TCR beta sequences, a motif of eight highly homologous variants appeared characteristic of ankylosing spondylitis blood.

TCRdb used MiXCR to reprocess the 5' RACE reads, holding one entry per CDR3 protein. The table lists under 850,000 distinct CDR3 sequences, 15% to 20% of them singletons. No antigen has been identified for these receptors. Sequenced sample: blood, either unsorted or a sorted T cell fraction (not recorded which). The receptor source for this set is a male donor with ankylosing spondylitis.

The V gene is TRBV6-2 or TRBV6-3, the J gene TRBJ1-2; D remains unclear. The CDR3 totals 15 residues. Germline V CDR1 and CDR2: MNHEY, SVGEGT. Trimming shortened V by 5 bases and J by 4 bases, and 17 bases separated the two germline ends. The chain's CDR3 is CASSRALEFSYGYTF. DNA of the CDR3: TGTGCCAGCAGTCGGGCCCTCGAGTTCAGCTATGGCTACACCTTC.

The CDR3 coding sequence is TGCAGCGTTGAAGACCTGGGTTCCTACGAGCAGTACTTC. It specifies CSVEDLGSYEQYF. This chain joins TRBV29-1 and TRBJ2-7; D ambiguous. Trimming took 0 bases from V and 1 from J, leaving 7 bases between them. Germline CDR1 is SQVTM and CDR2 is ANQGSEA. This CDR3 has 13 residues.

Worth noting for this clonotype: The junction departs from germline at one end; a sequencing error may be responsible. The V gene is TRBV19, the J gene TRBJ2-2, with D perhaps TRBD2 (5 bases). The length of the CDR3 is 14 residues. Germline V gives CDR1 LNHDA, CDR2 SQIVND (reference sequence). Here the CDR3 DNA reads TGTGCCAGTAGCCCCTTCACAAACACCGGGGAGCTGTATTTT. It yields the protein CASSPFTNTGELYF.

The genes are TRBV27 and TRBJ1-2; D unclear. Trimming removed 3 bases at V and 4 bases at J, with 9 bases between. The CDR3 extends over 13 amino acids. Per the germline V gene, CDR1 is MNHEY and CDR2 is SMNVEV (reference sequence). CDR3 protein: CASSFEGGYGYTF. The CDR3 bases are TGTGCCAGCAGTTTCGAGGGAGGCTATGGCTACACCTTC.

The rearrangement uses TRBV7-8 and TRBJ2-1; no definite D call. V was cut by 4 bases and J by 0 bases, with 10 bases left in between. Germline lookup yields CDR1 SGHVS and CDR2 FQNEAQ. The CDR3 runs 15 residues. The CDR3 loop is CASSWVLSSYNEQFF. The CDR3 DNA follows: TGTGCCAGCAGCTGGGTCTTGAGCTCCTACAATGAGCAGTTCTTC.

CDR3 coding DNA: TGTGCCAGCAGTCGAGGATTGGAGGATACGCAGTATTTT. Encoded protein: CASSRGLEDTQYF. J is TRBJ2-3 and V is TRBV11-2; D call uncertain. The CDR3 length is 13 residues. V lost 6 bases and J 6 bases, leaving 13 bases between the germline ends. The germline V gene encodes CDR1 SGHAT and CDR2 FQNNGV.

This chain connects TRBV5-1 to TRBJ2-3, with 7 bases lining up with TRBD1. CDR1 is SGHRS, CDR2 YFSETQ, per germline. The CDR3 consists of 14 residues. V shed 5 bases, J shed 0 bases, and the junction held 3 bases outside the gene matches. The CDR3 DNA is TGCGCCAGCAGGAAACAGGGGAGCACAGATACGCAGTATTTT. It specifies CASRKQGSTDTQYF.

The chain is built from TRBV5-1 and TRBJ2-1, with TRBD2 matching 8 bases. Germline V CDR1 and CDR2: SGHRS, YFSETQ. The CDR3 length is 16 residues. V lost 1 base to trimming and J lost 0 bases; unmatched junction nucleotides: 3. The DNA for the CDR3 is TGCGCCAGCAGCTTGTGGGCGGGGGGCTCCTACAATGAGCAGTTCTTC. Its translation: CASSLWAGGSYNEQFF.

The table lists this clonotype with many counts. This sequence joins TRBV6-5 and TRBJ1-1; 7 bases match TRBD1. Germline lookup yields CDR1 MNHEY and CDR2 SVGAGI. There are 14 residues in the CDR3. V trimming: 6 bases; J trimming: 4 bases; junction bases outside the gene matches: 8. CDR3 protein: CASSYRGRGTEAFF. CDR3 DNA: TGTGCCAGCAGCTACAGGGGCAGAGGCACTGAAGCTTTCTTT.

This clonotype was seen a handful of times. The chain has TRBV28 and TRBJ2-7; no firm D call. The CDR3 totals 13 residues. Trimming shortened V by 5 bases and J by 3 bases, and 11 bases separated the two germline ends. CDR1 and CDR2 from the germline V gene are MDHEN and SYDVKM. In DNA, the CDR3 is TGTGCCAGCAGTCCCGAAGGCAACTACGAGCAGTACTTC. Its protein product is CASSPEGNYEQYF. The full variable domain, rest sourced from reference TRBV28 and TRBJ2-7, is DVKVTQSSRYLVKRTGEKVFLECVQDMDHENMFWYRQDPGLGLRLIYFSYDVKMKEKGDIPEGYSVSREKKERFSLILESASTNQTSMYLCASSPEGNYEQYFGPGTRLTVT.

The chain has TRBV12-3 or TRBV12-4 and TRBJ1-5; D uncertain. V was cut by 5 bases and J by 4 bases, with 12 bases left in between. CDR3 length: 14 residues. This CDR3 reads CASSSRTRNQPQHF. The CDR3 coding sequence is TGTGCCAGCAGTAGCCGGACTCGGAATCAGCCCCAGCATTTT.

This clonotype was seen ten or more times. The chain recombines TRBV4-3 with TRBJ1-3, with TRBD1 as a possible D gene (6 bases). V gave up 1 base and J gave up 3 bases, with 10 bases separating them. Germline V gene data show CDR1 as LGHNA and CDR2 as YSLEER. The CDR3 length is 15 residues. CDR3 residues: CASSQATGIGNTIYF. CDR3 sequence (DNA): TGCGCCAGCAGCCAAGCCACAGGGATTGGAAACACCATATATTTT.

This clonotype was seen a handful of times. The chain combines TRBV6-1 with TRBJ1-1; 12 positions match TRBD1. With 4 bases clipped from V and 1 base from J, the junction kept 1 base outside the gene matches. The CDR3 covers 15 residues. Germline loops: CDR1 MNHNS, CDR2 SASEGT. The CDR3 nucleotides are TGTGCCAGCAGTGGGGACAGGGGGCGGAACACTGAAGCTTTCTTT. Translated, it gives CASSGDRGRNTEAFF.

This clonotype was observed a few times. V is TRBV7-2 and J is TRBJ1-1; D possibly corresponds to TRBD1 (6 bases). V was pared by 2 bases and J by 5 bases, with 18 bases between. Looked up from germline, CDR1 is SGHTA and CDR2 is FQGNSA. CDR3 size: 16 residues. In DNA, the CDR3 is TGTGCCAGCAGCTTATCCTTTGGGGGGCCGGGGACTGAAGCTTTCTTT. It specifies CASSLSFGGPGTEAFF.

The chain recombines TRBV29-1 with TRBJ2-3; 10 nucleotides agree with TRBD2. The V segment lost 0 bases and the J segment 5 bases; nucleotides outside the gene matches: 5. CDR3 size: 15 residues. Germline assignment: CDR1 SQVTM and CDR2 ANQGSEA. CDR3 loop: CSVEDLAGALDTQYF. CDR3 bases: TGCAGCGTTGAAGATCTAGCGGGGGCCCTAGATACGCAGTATTTT.

V is TRBV11-3 and J is TRBJ1-1; D gene unclear. The CDR3 is 15 amino acids. V gave up 4 bases and J gave up 1 base, with 13 bases separating them. Germline CDR1 is SGHNT and CDR2 is YENEEA. CDR3: CASSSREGANTEAFF. The CDR3 region has the DNA TGTGCCAGCAGCTCTCGAGAGGGCGCGAACACTGAAGCTTTCTTT.

This clonotype was seen a handful of times. The gene calls are TRBV4-3 and TRBJ1-1; the match to TRBD1 covers 8 bases. The CDR3 is made up of 15 amino acids. Germline assignment: CDR1 LGHNA and CDR2 YSLEER. The V gene end was trimmed by 1 base and the J gene end by 4 bases; junction bases not matched to a gene: 5. CDR3 DNA sequence: TGCGCCAGCAGCCAAGGGCAGGGGGCCCGCACTGAAGCTTTCTTT. It translates to CASSQGQGARTEAFF.

This clonotype was detected a few times. The chain links TRBV11-2 to TRBJ2-2; D gene unclear. CDR1 and CDR2 from the germline V gene are SGHAT and FQNNGV. This CDR3 comprises 17 residues. Trimming removed 0 bases at V and 1 base at J, with 12 bases between. The CDR3 bases are TGTGCCAGCAGCTTAGATGGCCGGGTCGGGAACACCGGGGAGCTGTTTTTT. Its translation: CASSLDGRVGNTGELFF.

The sample holds a few counts of this clonotype. The chain joins TRBV6-2 or TRBV6-3 to TRBJ1-2; possibly TRBD1 for D (5 bases). Trimming pared 6 bases from V and 6 bases from J, leaving 14 bases between. This CDR3 is built from 13 residues. The germline V gene encodes CDR1 MNHEY and CDR2 SVGEGT. The CDR3 DNA is TGTGCCAGCAGCCGTGACAGCAATGATGGCTACACCTTC. This sequence encodes CASSRDSNDGYTF.

Worth noting for this clonotype: The conserved phenylalanine or tryptophan normally closing the CDR3 is absent here, so this likely arose from a read error. CDR3 bases: TGTGCCAGCAGTTTAGTAGGGGTCAGGGCCACAGATACGCAGTATTCT. Translating it yields CASSLVGVRATDTQYS. This chain uses TRBV12-3 or TRBV12-4 with TRBJ2-3; tentative D call: TRBD1 (5 bases). The CDR3 has 16 amino acids. Trimming removed 1 base at V and 2 bases at J, with 13 bases between.

This sequence joins TRBV29-1 and TRBJ2-7; D is ambiguous. Germline loops: CDR1 SQVTM, CDR2 ANQGSEA. The CDR3 loop spans 13 amino acids. The V and J ends lost 3 bases and 5 bases respectively, with 14 bases between them. The DNA for the CDR3 is TGCAGCGTTGACCATGGGCCTGGGGACGAGCAGTACTTC. Translated, it gives CSVDHGPGDEQYF.